The table lists the clone carrying this T cell receptor beta chain with a few counts. This sample was included in a study of T cells after yellow fever vaccination. V gave up 3 bases and J gave up 8 bases; unmatched junction bases: 10. This CDR3 contains 16 residues. Germline loops: CDR1 PRHDT, CDR2 FYEKMQ (reference sequence). One entry per CDR3 protein, called by TCRdb with MiXCR from the 5' RACE reads. The sample carries 400,000 or so distinct CDR3 sequences, under 7.5% recorded once. The rearrangement joins TRBV13 to TRBJ2-1; TRBD2 matches at 10 bases. The material was PBMCs, obtained 5 days after the yellow fever booster vaccination. This receptor was identified in a man aged 30 to 45 who received the YFV17D yellow fever vaccine. This CDR3 reads CASSFGASGSIYEQFF. The CDR3 bases are TGTGCCAGCAGCTTCGGGGCTAGCGGGAGTATCTATGAGCAGTTCTTC.